The clone carrying this T cell receptor beta chain was seen ten or more times. Antigen: not known. This sample was taken from a study of CD8 T cells in ankylosing spondylitis. The CDR3 runs 13 residues. Trimming cost V 6 bases and J 0 bases, with 8 bases left between them. Study-wide findings and caveats: It appeared that ankylosing spondylitis blood was characterized by a TCR beta motif of seven or eight highly homologous variants.

Each TCR beta library was made by quantitative 5'-RACE that incorporated molecular barcodes. TCRdb re-called the 5' RACE reads through MiXCR, storing one row per CDR3 protein. The repertoire holds about 340,000 distinct CDR3 sequences, about 15% seen once, with about 1% in the top ten. The material sequenced was blood, either unsorted or a sorted T cell fraction (not recorded which). The TCR originated in a male donor with ankylosing spondylitis or in good health (not recorded which). J is TRBJ1-1 and V is TRBV12-3 or TRBV12-4, with D unresolved. CDR3 protein: CASSLQVNTEAFF. The CDR3 DNA follows: TGTGCCAGCAGCTTGCAAGTGAACACTGAAGCTTTCTTT.